Presented here are 3 T cell receptor beta chains from one specimen sequenced in a study of cytotoxic CD8 clonotypes in ibrutinib-treated CLL. Clones were sequenced by immunoSEQ multiplex PCR, and TCRdb holds only the in-frame ones, with some missing. The sample lists 110,000 to 150,000 clones; about 70% were seen once. The input for sequencing was PBMCs, taken after 24 months of ibrutinib treatment. The receptors were sampled from a human donor with chronic lymphocytic leukemia.

This rearrangement joins TRBV6-6 to TRBJ2-5; D possibly uses TRBD1 or TRBD2 (5 bases each). Germline V gives CDR1 MNHNY, CDR2 SVGAGI (reference sequence). The CDR3 extends over 14 amino acids. Deletions cut 6 bases from V and 5 bases from J, with 16 bases between. This chain's CDR3 is CASRPTGPGETQYF. CDR3 DNA sequence: TGTGCCAGCAGGCCCACGGGGCCCGGGGAGACCCAGTACTTC.

V usage is TRBV18 and J usage is TRBJ2-7; D gene ambiguous. Germline V gene sequence: CDR1 KGHSH, CDR2 LQKENI. The CDR3 extends over 15 amino acids. The V end lost 2 bases, the J end lost 0 bases, and 11 bases lay between the germline ends. The CDR3 nucleotides are TGTGCCAGCTCACCAGCTAGGGTGAGCTCCTACGAGCAGTACTTC. Translation gives CASSPARVSSYEQYF.

V is TRBV2 and J is TRBJ2-1; D ambiguous. Germline loops: CDR1 SNHLY, CDR2 FYNNEI. CDR3 length: 19 amino acids. The V end lost 7 bases, the J end lost 0 bases, and 25 bases lay between the germline ends. CDR3 nucleotides: TGTGCCAGCATCTTTACCGGGCCCCAGTCCCTCGTCTCCTACAATGAGCAGTTCTTC. It specifies CASIFTGPQSLVSYNEQFF.